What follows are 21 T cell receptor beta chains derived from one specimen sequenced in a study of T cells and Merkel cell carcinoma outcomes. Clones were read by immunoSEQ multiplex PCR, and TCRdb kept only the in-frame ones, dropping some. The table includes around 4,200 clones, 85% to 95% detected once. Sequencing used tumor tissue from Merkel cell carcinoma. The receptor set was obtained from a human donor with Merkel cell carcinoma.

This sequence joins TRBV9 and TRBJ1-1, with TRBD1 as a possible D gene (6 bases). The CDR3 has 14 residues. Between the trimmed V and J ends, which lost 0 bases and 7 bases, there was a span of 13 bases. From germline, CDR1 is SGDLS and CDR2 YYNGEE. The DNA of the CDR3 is TGTGCCAGCAGCGTAGCGGCGACAGGTTATGAAGCTTTCTTT. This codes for CASSVAATGYEAFF.

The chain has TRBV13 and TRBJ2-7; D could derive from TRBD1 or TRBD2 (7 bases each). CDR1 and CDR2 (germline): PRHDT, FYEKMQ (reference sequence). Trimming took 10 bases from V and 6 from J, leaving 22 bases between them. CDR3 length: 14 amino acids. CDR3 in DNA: TGTGCCACCACGGCGGGCAGGGGGGGTCTCGAGCAGTACTTC. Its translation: CATTAGRGGLEQYF.

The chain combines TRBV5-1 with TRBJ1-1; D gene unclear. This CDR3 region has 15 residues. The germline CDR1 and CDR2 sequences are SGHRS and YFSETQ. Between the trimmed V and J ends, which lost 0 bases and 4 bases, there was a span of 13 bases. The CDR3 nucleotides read TGCGCCAGCAGCTTGGCGGGTGGGGTGGGCACTGAAGCTTTCTTT. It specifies CASSLAGGVGTEAFF.

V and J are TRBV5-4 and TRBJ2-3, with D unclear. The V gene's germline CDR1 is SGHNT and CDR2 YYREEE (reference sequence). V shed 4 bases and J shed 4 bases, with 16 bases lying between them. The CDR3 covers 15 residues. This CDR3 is CASSLRTGLADTQYF. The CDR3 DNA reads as TGTGCCAGCAGCCTGCGGACGGGTTTAGCAGATACGCAGTATTTT.

The CDR3 spells CASSPGGQDGNTIYF. CDR3 DNA: TGTGCCAGCAGCCCCGGGGGACAAGATGGAAACACCATATATTTT. This chain links TRBV14 with TRBJ1-3; maybe TRBD1 (6 bases). Germline CDR1 reads SGHDN; CDR2 reads FVKESK. Trimming cost V 4 bases and J 3 bases, with 13 bases left between them. The CDR3 sequence is 15 residues long.

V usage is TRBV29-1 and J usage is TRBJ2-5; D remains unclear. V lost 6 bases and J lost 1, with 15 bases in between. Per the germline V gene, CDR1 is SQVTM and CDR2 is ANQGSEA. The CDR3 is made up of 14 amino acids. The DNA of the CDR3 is TGCAGCGTGAACAGAGGTTGGGGCCAAGAGACCCAGTACTTC. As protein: CSVNRGWGQETQYF.

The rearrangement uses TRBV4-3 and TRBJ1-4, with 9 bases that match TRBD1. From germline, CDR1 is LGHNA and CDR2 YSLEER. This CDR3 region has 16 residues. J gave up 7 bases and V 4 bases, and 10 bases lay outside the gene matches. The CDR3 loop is CASSPGFGTGTEKLFF. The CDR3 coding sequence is TGCGCCAGCAGCCCCGGTTTCGGGACAGGGACTGAAAAACTGTTTTTT.

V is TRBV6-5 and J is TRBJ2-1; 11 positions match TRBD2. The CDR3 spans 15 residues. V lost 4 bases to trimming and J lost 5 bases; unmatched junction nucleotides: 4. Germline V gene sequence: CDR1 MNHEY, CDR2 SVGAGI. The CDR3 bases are TGTGCCAGCAGTTTAGCGGGAGGGCCCGACAATGAGCAGTTCTTC. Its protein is CASSLAGGPDNEQFF.

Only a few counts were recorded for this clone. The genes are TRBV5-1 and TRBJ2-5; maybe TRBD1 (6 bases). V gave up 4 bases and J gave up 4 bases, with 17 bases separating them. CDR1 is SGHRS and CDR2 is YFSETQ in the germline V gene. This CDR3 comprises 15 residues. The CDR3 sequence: CASSPGQGYGETQYF. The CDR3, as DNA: TGCGCCAGCAGCCCCGGGCAGGGGTACGGAGAGACCCAGTACTTC.

The CDR3 DNA is TGTGCCAGCAGTTTCCGACAGGGCCGCGGCAGCGAGCAGTACTTC. Translated: CASSFRQGRGSEQYF. The chain carries TRBV28 and TRBJ2-7, with 7 bases aligning to TRBD1. With V trimmed by 3 bases and J by 6 bases, 11 bases remained unmatched. Germline-derived CDR1 and CDR2 are MDHEN and SYDVKM. There are 15 residues in the CDR3.

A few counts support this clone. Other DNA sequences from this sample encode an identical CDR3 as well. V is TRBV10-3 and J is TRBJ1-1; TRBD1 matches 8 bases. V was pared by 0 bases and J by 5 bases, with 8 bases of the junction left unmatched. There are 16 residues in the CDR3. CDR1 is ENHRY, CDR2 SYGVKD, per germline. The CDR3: CAISESATQGGTEAFF. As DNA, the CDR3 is TGTGCCATCAGTGAGTCCGCTACACAGGGGGGAACTGAAGCTTTCTTT.

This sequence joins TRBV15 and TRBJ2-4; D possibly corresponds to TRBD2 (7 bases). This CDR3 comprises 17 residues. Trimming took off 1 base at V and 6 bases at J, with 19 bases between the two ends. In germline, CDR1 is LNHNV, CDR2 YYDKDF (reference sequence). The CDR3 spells CATSRGVRGGPRNIQYF. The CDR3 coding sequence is TGTGCCACCAGCAGAGGGGTTAGGGGGGGGCCTCGAAACATTCAGTACTTC.

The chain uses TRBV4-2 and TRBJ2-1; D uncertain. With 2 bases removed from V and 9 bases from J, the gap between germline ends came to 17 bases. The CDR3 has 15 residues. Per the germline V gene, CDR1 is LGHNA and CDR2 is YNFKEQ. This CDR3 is CASSQLRQMKGEQFF. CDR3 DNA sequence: TGTGCCAGCAGCCAATTGAGGCAAATGAAGGGTGAGCAGTTCTTC.

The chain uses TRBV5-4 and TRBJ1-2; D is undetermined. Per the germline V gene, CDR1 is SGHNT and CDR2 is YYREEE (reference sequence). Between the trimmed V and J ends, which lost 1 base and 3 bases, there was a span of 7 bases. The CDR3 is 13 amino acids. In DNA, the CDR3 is TGTGCCAGCAGCTTGCAGGCGGACTATGGCTACACCTTC. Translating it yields CASSLQADYGYTF.

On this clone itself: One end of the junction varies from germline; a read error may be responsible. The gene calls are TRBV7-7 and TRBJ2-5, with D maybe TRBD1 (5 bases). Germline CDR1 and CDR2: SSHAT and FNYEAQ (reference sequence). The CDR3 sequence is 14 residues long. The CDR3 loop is CASSLATGQETQYF. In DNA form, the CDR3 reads TGTGCTAGCAGCTTAGCCACAGGTCAAGAGACCCAGTACTTC. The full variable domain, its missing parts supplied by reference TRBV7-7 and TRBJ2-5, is GAGVSQSPRYKVTKRGQDVTLRCDPISSHATLYWYQQALGQGPEFLTYFNYEAQPDKSGLPSDRFSAERPEGSISTLTIQRTEQRDSAMYRCASSLATGQETQYFGPGTRLLVL.

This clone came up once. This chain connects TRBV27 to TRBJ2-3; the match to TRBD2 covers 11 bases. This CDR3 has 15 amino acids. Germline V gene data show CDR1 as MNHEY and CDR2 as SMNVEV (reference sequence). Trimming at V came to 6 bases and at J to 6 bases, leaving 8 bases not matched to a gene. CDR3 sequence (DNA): TGTGCCAGCAGGGTGACTAGCGGGATGGTTGATACGCAGTATTTT. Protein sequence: CASRVTSGMVDTQYF.

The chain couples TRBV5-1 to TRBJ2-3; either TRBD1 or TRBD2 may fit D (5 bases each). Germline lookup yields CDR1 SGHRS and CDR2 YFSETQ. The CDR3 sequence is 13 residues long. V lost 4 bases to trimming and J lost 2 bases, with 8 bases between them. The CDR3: CASSRDPTDTQYF. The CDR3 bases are TGCGCCAGCAGCCGGGACCCCACAGATACGCAGTATTTT.

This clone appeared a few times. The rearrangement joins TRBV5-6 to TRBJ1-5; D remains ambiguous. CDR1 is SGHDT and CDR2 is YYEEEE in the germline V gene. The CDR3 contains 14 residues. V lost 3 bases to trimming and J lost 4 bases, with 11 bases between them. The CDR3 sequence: CASSSTTKNQPQHF. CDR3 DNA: TGTGCCAGCAGCTCGACGACAAAAAATCAGCCCCAGCATTTT.

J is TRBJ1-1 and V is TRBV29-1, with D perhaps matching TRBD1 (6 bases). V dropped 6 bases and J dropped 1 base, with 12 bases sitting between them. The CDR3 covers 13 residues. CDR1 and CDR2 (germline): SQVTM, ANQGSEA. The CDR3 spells CSVTGHENTEAFF. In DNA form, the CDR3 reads TGCAGCGTCACAGGGCATGAGAACACTGAAGCTTTCTTT. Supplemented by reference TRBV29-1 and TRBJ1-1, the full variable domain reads SAVISQKPSRDICQRGTSLTIQCQVDSQVTMMFWYRQQPGQSLTLIATANQGSEATYESGFVIDKFPISRPNLTFSTLTVSNMSPEDSSIYLCSVTGHENTEAFFGQGTRLTVV.

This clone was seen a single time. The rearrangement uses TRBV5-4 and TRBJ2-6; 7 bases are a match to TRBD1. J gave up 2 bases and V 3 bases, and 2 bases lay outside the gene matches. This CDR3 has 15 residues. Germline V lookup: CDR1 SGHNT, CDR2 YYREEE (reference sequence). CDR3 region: CASSWDSTGANVLTF. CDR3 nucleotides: TGTGCCAGCAGCTGGGACAGTACTGGGGCCAACGTCCTGACTTTC.

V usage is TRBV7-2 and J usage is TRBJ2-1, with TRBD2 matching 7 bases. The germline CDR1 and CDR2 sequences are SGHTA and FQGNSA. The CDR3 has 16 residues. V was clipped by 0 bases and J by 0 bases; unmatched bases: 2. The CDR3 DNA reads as TGTGCCAGCAGCTTAGCGACTAGCAGCTCCTACAATGAGCAGTTCTTC. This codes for CASSLATSSSYNEQFF.